This section outlines one T cell receptor beta chain sequence together with its context. Its antigen remains unknown. This sample stems from a study of OX40 agonist ivuxolimab in advanced cancers. Using immunoSEQ multiplex PCR, the repertoire was profiled, and TCRdb retains in-frame clones only, with some absent. The sample consists of some 29,000 clones, around 90% of them appearing once. Study results and caveats: The expanded peripheral T cells' antigen specificity was not determined.

Anyone with autoimmune disease history or systemic immunosuppression was excluded. Baseline, cycle 4 day 1, and cycle 7 day 1 were the blood sampling points. The CDR3 contains 12 residues. CDR1 MNHNS and CDR2 SASEGT come from the germline V gene. The V end lost 4 bases, the J end lost 1 base, and 5 bases lay between the germline ends. The sequence came from an adult with an advanced solid tumor such as melanoma, head and neck, liver or kidney cancer. The rearrangement joins TRBV6-1 to TRBJ2-7; D remains unclear. The sample here was CD4+ or CD8+ T cells sorted from blood, taken in a trial of the OX40 agonist ivuxolimab. CDR3 region: CASSAPSYEQYF. The CDR3 DNA reads as TGTGCCAGCAGTGCTCCATCCTACGAGCAGTACTTC.